This passage covers 25 T cell receptor beta chains from one sample sequenced in a study of shared clonotypes between healthy human individuals. The data were produced by immunoSEQ multiplex PCR, yet TCRdb's version contains in-frame clones alone and is incomplete. The sample contains a few million clones, nearly 97% of which appear only once. The sequenced sample was naive CD4+ T cells sorted from blood. The subset: CD45RA+ positively selected. These receptors were taken from a man between 18 and 35 years old in good health.

CDR3 coding DNA: TGCGCCAGCAGCCTATCCCCGGGAATTGAAGCTTTCTTT. Its translation: CASSLSPGIEAFF. This rearrangement joins TRBV5-1 to TRBJ1-1; no clear D. Germline CDR1 SGHRS, CDR2 YFSETQ. The CDR3 totals 13 residues. V was pared by 4 bases and J by 7 bases, with 14 bases between.

The chain employs TRBV19 and TRBJ2-5; 7 bases align to TRBD1. Germline CDR1 and CDR2: LNHDA and SQIVND (reference sequence). The CDR3 loop spans 15 amino acids. The ends lost 4 bases at V and 2 bases at J; junction bases unmatched: 7. The CDR3 coding sequence is TGTGCCAGTAGTACAGGGGACAGACTACAAGAGACCCAGTACTTC. This encodes CASSTGDRLQETQYF.

This clone was observed a single time. The CDR3 DNA reads as TGTGCCGGAATCGCGAGGCGGTCCTACGAGCAGTACTTC. Translating it yields CAGIARRSYEQYF. The rearrangement uses TRBV2 and TRBJ2-7; D is uncertain. CDR1 and CDR2 (germline): SNHLY, FYNNEI. There are 13 residues in the CDR3. The V end lost 11 bases, the J end lost 1 base, and 15 bases lay between the germline ends.

In this sample, this clone turned up once. The chain recombines TRBV11-2 with TRBJ1-6; no clear D. Germline V gene sequence: CDR1 SGHAT, CDR2 FQNNGV. The CDR3 spans 14 residues. V lost 0 bases, J lost 10 bases, and 10 bases lay in between. CDR3 DNA: TGTGCCAGCAGCTTAGATTGGGAGGTCTCACCCCTCCACTTT. It is translated as CASSLDWEVSPLHF. Supplemented by reference TRBV11-2 and TRBJ1-6, the full variable domain reads EAGVAQSPRYKIIEKRQSVAFWCNPISGHATLYWYQQILGQGPKLLIQFQNNGVVDDSQLPKDRFSAERLKGVDSTLKIQPAKLEDSAVYLCASSLDWEVSPLHFGNGTRLTVT.

The CDR3 nucleotides read TGTGCCAGCAGTATCCAGGGAAATGAGCAGTTCTTC. Encoded protein: CASSIQGNEQFF. The rearrangement links TRBV11-1 to TRBJ2-1, with D possibly TRBD1 on 5 matching bases. This CDR3 is built from 12 residues. Between the trimmed V and J ends, which lost 6 bases and 7 bases, there was a span of 10 bases. Germline CDR1 and CDR2: SGHAT and FQDESV (reference sequence).

The CDR3 spells CASSPRRPGTGELFF. CDR3 bases: TGTGCCAGCTCACCGCGGCGCCCGGGCACCGGGGAGCTGTTTTTT. The rearrangement links TRBV18 to TRBJ2-2; no firm D call. Looked up from germline, CDR1 is KGHSH and CDR2 is LQKENI. The CDR3 has 15 amino acids. The germline V and J ends were trimmed by 3 bases and 4 bases, with 12 bases remaining between them.

V and J are TRBV5-4 and TRBJ2-3; TRBD1 agrees at 8 bases. V lost 2 bases to trimming and J lost 3 bases; unmatched junction nucleotides: 5. CDR3 size: 15 residues. CDR1 SGHNT and CDR2 YYREEE come from the germline V gene (reference sequence). CDR3 sequence reads: CASSLGQGWTDTQYF. Written as DNA, the CDR3 is TGTGCCAGCAGCTTAGGACAGGGATGGACAGATACGCAGTATTTT.

The count of this clone is one. The V and J genes are TRBV4-1 and TRBJ2-3; the match to TRBD2 covers 12 bases. This CDR3 is built from 20 residues. Germline CDR1 MGHRA, CDR2 YSYEKL. Germline trimming cut 0 bases from V and 0 bases from J; bases unmatched to any gene: 10. The CDR3 loop is CASSQDNLAGGLLSTDTQYF. In DNA, the CDR3 is TGCGCCAGCAGCCAAGATAACCTAGCGGGGGGGCTCCTTAGCACAGATACGCAGTATTTT.

This clone was detected only once. The chain uses TRBV27 and TRBJ2-7, with TRBD2 matching over 9 bases. The CDR3 covers 15 residues. Germline V lookup: CDR1 MNHEY, CDR2 SMNVEV (reference sequence). The V gene end was trimmed by 3 bases and the J gene end by 4 bases; junction bases not matched to a gene: 7. CDR3 sequence: CASSFKTSGPYEQYF. Here the CDR3 DNA reads TGTGCCAGCAGTTTCAAGACTAGCGGTCCTTACGAGCAGTACTTC.

V is TRBV6-5 and J is TRBJ2-7, with 7 nucleotides matching TRBD1. The CDR3 loop spans 13 amino acids. V lost 10 bases, J lost 4 bases, and 10 bases stayed unmatched. Looked up from germline, CDR1 is MNHEY and CDR2 is SVGAGI. The CDR3 is CATRQGWVYEQYF. The DNA of the CDR3 is TGTGCCACCCGACAGGGATGGGTGTACGAGCAGTACTTC.

The rearrangement links TRBV7-6 to TRBJ2-3; no definite D call. Germline V gene sequence: CDR1 SGHVS, CDR2 FNYEAQ. There are 14 residues in the CDR3. V dropped 0 bases and J dropped 5 bases, with 9 bases sitting between them. Written as DNA, the CDR3 is TGTGCCAGCAGCTTAGCGCAGCGTGGAGATACGCAGTATTTT. Translating gives CASSLAQRGDTQYF.

The chain employs TRBV19 and TRBJ1-6; TRBD1 matches 11 bases. The germline V gene has CDR1 LNHDA and CDR2 SQIVND (reference sequence). The CDR3 has 17 amino acids. The J segment lost 9 bases and the V segment lost 5 bases, leaving 12 bases of the junction unmatched. In DNA form, the CDR3 reads TGTGCCAGTAGTGACCGGACAGGGGGCTCCCAATCTTCACCCCTCCACTTT. It is translated as CASSDRTGGSQSSPLHF.

Turning to this clone: Given a much more abundant clone one base away, this may be a read error. Different DNA sequences within this sample yield the same CDR3. This chain connects TRBV5-4 to TRBJ2-5; no firm D call. Trimming removed 2 bases from V and 3 bases from J, with 2 bases in between. The CDR3 is 11 residues long. The germline V gene has CDR1 SGHNT and CDR2 YYREEE (reference sequence). CDR3 amino acids: CASSLEETQYF. CDR3 in DNA: TGTGCCAGCAGCTTAGAAGAGACCCAGTACTTC. Supplemented by reference TRBV5-4 and TRBJ2-5, the full variable domain reads ETGVTQSPTHLIKTRGQQVTLRCSSQSGHNTVSWYQQALGQGPQFIFQYYREEENGRGNFPPRFSGLQFPNYSSELNVNALELDDSALYLCASSLEETQYFGPGTRLLVL.

This clone was found once. This chain uses TRBV6-6 with TRBJ2-7, with 10 bases that match TRBD2. Germline loops: CDR1 MNHNY, CDR2 SVGAGI (reference sequence). The ends lost 4 bases at V and 7 bases at J; junction bases unmatched: 7. The CDR3 is made up of 14 amino acids. Written as DNA, the CDR3 is TGTGCCAGCAGTTCTAGCGGGAGCCCGGGGGAGCAGTACTTC. Encoded protein: CASSSSGSPGEQYF.

This clone was observed once. V is TRBV27 and J is TRBJ2-7; 11 bases are a match to TRBD2. Unmatched junction bases numbered 9, after V lost 2 bases and J lost 0 bases. Germline V gives CDR1 MNHEY, CDR2 SMNVEV (reference sequence). The CDR3 loop spans 18 amino acids. The CDR3 DNA sequence: TGTGCCAGCAGTTTAGAAGCTAGCGGGGGGTCTCTCTCCTACGAGCAGTACTTC. Protein sequence: CASSLEASGGSLSYEQYF.

The chain employs TRBV5-1 and TRBJ1-6; weak D call: TRBD1 (5 bases). Trimming cost V 5 bases and J 0 bases, with 15 bases left between them. The CDR3 contains 17 residues. Germline loops: CDR1 SGHRS, CDR2 YFSETQ. CDR3 residues: CASRQAYRSSYNSPLHF. In DNA, the CDR3 is TGCGCCAGCAGACAGGCCTACAGGAGCTCCTATAATTCACCCCTCCACTTT.

This chain connects TRBV5-1 to TRBJ2-7; maybe TRBD1 (5 bases). Trimming left V 0 bases short and J 5 bases short, with 15 bases between. Germline loops: CDR1 SGHRS, CDR2 YFSETQ. This CDR3 comprises 15 residues. CDR3 amino acids: CASSLGRQSVHEQYF. In DNA, the CDR3 is TGCGCCAGCAGCTTGGGCCGACAGTCGGTCCACGAGCAGTACTTC.

The V and J genes are TRBV5-6 and TRBJ1-2; no clear D gene. The germline gives CDR1 SGHDT, CDR2 YYEEEE. CDR3 length equals 15 residues. V was shortened by 4 bases and J by 6 bases, with 19 bases between the two germline ends. The CDR3 DNA sequence: TGTGCCAGCAGCCCACCCTGGCTCAGCCCCGATGGCTACACCTTC. Its translation is CASSPPWLSPDGYTF.

The chain has TRBV2 and TRBJ1-5, with D maybe TRBD1 (6 bases). The CDR3 covers 15 residues. Deletions cut 5 bases from V and 2 bases from J, with 13 bases between. Germline lookup yields CDR1 SNHLY and CDR2 FYNNEI. The CDR3 spells CASSYREVGNQPQHF. The CDR3 nucleotides read TGTGCCAGCAGTTACAGGGAAGTGGGCAATCAGCCCCAGCATTTT.

The chain uses TRBV5-1 and TRBJ2-7; TRBD1 might be the D (5 bases). The CDR3 runs 14 residues. The germline V gene encodes CDR1 SGHRS and CDR2 YFSETQ. V was shortened by 2 bases and J by 1 base, with 10 bases between the two germline ends. This chain's CDR3 is CASSFSRESYEQYF. The CDR3 DNA reads as TGCGCCAGCAGCTTTAGCAGGGAATCCTACGAGCAGTACTTC. Combining the CDR3 with reference TRBV5-1 and TRBJ2-7 gives the whole variable domain KAGVTQTPRYLIKTRGQQVTLSCSPISGHRSVSWYQQTPGQGLQFLFEYFSETQRNKGNFPGRFSGRQFSNSRSEMNVSTLELGDSALYLCASSFSRESYEQYFGPGTRLTVT.

A note on this clone: Other DNA sequences of this sample code for an identical CDR3. V usage is TRBV4-3 and J usage is TRBJ1-4; D is unresolved. This CDR3 has 15 amino acids. The germline V and J ends were trimmed by 3 bases and 0 bases, with 8 bases remaining between them. In germline, CDR1 is LGHNA, CDR2 YSLEER. The CDR3 DNA follows: TGCGCCAGCAGCCAGGATTTGGCAACTAATGAAAAACTGTTTTTT. Translation: CASSQDLATNEKLFF.

This clone was seen only once. V gene TRBV4-3 combines with J gene TRBJ2-3; possibly TRBD1 for D (6 bases). Germline V gives CDR1 LGHNA, CDR2 YSLEER. The CDR3 spans 19 residues. Trimming removed 4 bases from V and 1 base from J, with 24 bases in between. Written as DNA, the CDR3 is TGCGCCAGCAGCCGCCTCAGGGACAAACAAGCCTCTCGCACAGATACGCAGTATTTT. This codes for CASSRLRDKQASRTDTQYF.

Regarding this clone: The sample contains more than one DNA sequence encoding this CDR3. The chain recombines TRBV2 with TRBJ2-5; tentatively, D is TRBD1 (5 bases). The CDR3 has 12 amino acids. V dropped 6 bases and J dropped 0 bases, with 5 bases sitting between them. Germline CDR1 and CDR2: SNHLY and FYNNEI. The CDR3 loop is CASRTDQETQYF. DNA for the CDR3: TGTGCCAGCAGGACAGACCAAGAGACCCAGTACTTC.

The rearrangement joins TRBV7-2 to TRBJ2-7; 8 bases line up with TRBD2. CDR3 length: 15 residues. Germline CDR1 is SGHTA and CDR2 is FQGNSA. Unmatched junction bases numbered 5, after V lost 0 bases and J lost 4 bases. CDR3 protein: CASSLAQTSVYEQYF. CDR3 DNA sequence: TGTGCCAGCAGCTTAGCGCAGACTAGCGTGTACGAGCAGTACTTC.

The V and J genes are TRBV7-8 and TRBJ2-3; D unresolved. The CDR3 totals 12 residues. CDR1 and CDR2 (germline): SGHVS, FQNEAQ. V was shortened by 5 bases and J by 2 bases, with 5 bases between the two germline ends. CDR3 DNA: TGTGCCAGCAGCCGGGCCACAGATACGCAGTATTTT. Translating it yields CASSRATDTQYF.